The sequence of this TCR beta chain was determined in a study of blood T cells in healthy people across ages. Germline-derived CDR1 and CDR2 are DFQATT and SNEGSKA (reference sequence). This CDR3 has 12 residues. Trimming removed 6 bases at V and 6 bases at J, with 13 bases between. Together with a sample-barcoded 5' primer, a J-beta primer mix was included in a second PCR lasting roughly 6 to 12 cycles. TCRdb fed the 5' RACE reads into MiXCR, producing one record per CDR3 protein. The sample holds 600,000 to 800,000 distinct CDR3 sequences, more than 20% seen once. With respect to this clonotype: Its antigen remains unidentified.

General study findings and limits: CMV infection status of these donors was not known.

The material sequenced was blood. This chain joins TRBV20-1 and TRBJ2-3, with D maybe TRBD2 (6 bases). This clonotype was obtained from a man in his sixties or seventies in good health. The CDR3 sequence: CSATVAEDTQYF. For the CDR3, the DNA is TGCAGTGCAACAGTAGCGGAGGATACGCAGTATTTT.